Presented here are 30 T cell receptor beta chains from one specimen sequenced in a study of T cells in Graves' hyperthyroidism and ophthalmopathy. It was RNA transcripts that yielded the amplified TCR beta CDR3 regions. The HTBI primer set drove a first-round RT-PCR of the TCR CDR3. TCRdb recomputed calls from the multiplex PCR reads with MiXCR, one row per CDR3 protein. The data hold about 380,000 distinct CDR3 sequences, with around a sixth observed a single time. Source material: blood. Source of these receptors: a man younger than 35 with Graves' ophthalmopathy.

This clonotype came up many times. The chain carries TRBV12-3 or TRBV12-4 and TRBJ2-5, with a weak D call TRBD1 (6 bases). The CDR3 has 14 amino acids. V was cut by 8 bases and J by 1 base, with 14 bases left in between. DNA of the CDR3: TGTGCCAGCGGGGGCCGCGACTTCCAAGAGACCCAGTACTTC. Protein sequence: CASGGRDFQETQYF.

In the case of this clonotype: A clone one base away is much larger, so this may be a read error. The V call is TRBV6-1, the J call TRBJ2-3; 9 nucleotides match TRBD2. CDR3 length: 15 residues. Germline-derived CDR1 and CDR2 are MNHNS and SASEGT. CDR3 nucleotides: TGTGCCATCCAGGGCGGCGGGGGGGCCGCAGATACGGAGTATTTT. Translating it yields CAIQGGGGAADTEYF.

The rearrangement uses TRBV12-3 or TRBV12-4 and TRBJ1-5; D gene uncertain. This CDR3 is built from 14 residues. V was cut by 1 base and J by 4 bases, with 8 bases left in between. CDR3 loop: CASSLVRGNQPQHF. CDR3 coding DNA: TGTGCCAGCAGTTTAGTCCGAGGGAATCAGCCCCAGCATTTT.

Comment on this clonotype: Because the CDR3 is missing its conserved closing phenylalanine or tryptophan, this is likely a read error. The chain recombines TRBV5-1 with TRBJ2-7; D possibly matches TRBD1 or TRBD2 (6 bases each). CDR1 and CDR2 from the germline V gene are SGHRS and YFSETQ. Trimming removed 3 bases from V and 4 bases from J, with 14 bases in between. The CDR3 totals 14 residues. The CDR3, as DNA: TGCGCCAGCAGCTGGGGGGCAGGGGCGTACGAGCAGTACCTC. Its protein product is CASSWGAGAYEQYL.

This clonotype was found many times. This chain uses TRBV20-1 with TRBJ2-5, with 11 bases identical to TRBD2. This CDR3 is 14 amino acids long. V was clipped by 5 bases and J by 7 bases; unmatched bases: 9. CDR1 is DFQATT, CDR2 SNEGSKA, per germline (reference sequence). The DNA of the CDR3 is TGCAGTGCTGACCTCCTAGCGGGGGGCCGGACCCAGTACTTC. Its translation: CSADLLAGGRTQYF.

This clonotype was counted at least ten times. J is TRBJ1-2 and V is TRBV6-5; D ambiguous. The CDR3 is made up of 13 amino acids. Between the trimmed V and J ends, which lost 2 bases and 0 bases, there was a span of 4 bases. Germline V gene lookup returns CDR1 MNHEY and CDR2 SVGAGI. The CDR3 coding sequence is TGTGCCAGCAGTTACGGGGCTAACTATGGCTACACCTTC. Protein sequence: CASSYGANYGYTF.

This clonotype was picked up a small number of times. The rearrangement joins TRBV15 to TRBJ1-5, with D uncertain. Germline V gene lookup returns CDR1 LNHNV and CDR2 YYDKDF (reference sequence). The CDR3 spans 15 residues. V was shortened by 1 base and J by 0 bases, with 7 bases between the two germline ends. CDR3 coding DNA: TGTGCCACCAGCAGAGGGACGGCTAGCAATCAGCCCCAGCATTTT. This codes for CATSRGTASNQPQHF.

The CDR3 coding sequence is TGCGCCAGCAGCTTGGACAGTCCGCATGGCTACACCTTC. It specifies CASSLDSPHGYTF. The V call is TRBV5-1, the J call TRBJ1-2; D is unclear. Germline CDR1 SGHRS, CDR2 YFSETQ. V was cut by 0 bases and J by 6 bases, with 9 bases left in between. This CDR3 is built from 13 residues.

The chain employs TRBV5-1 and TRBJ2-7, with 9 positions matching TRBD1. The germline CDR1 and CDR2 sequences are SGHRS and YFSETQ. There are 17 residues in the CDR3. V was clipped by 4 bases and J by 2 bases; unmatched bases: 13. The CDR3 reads CASSTRTGAMLPYEQYF. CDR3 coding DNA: TGCGCCAGCAGCACCCGGACAGGGGCCATGCTCCCCTACGAGCAGTACTTC. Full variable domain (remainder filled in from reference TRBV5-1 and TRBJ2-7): KAGVTQTPRYLIKTRGQQVTLSCSPISGHRSVSWYQQTPGQGLQFLFEYFSETQRNKGNFPGRFSGRQFSNSRSEMNVSTLELGDSALYLCASSTRTGAMLPYEQYFGPGTRLTVT.

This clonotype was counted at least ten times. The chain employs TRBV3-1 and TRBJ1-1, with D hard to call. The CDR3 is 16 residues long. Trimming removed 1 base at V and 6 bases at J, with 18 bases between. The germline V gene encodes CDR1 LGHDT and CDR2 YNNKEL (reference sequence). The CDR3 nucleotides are TGTGCCAGCAGCCAAGTATCGTTCGGTAGAGGATCTGAAGCTTTCTTT. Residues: CASSQVSFGRGSEAFF.

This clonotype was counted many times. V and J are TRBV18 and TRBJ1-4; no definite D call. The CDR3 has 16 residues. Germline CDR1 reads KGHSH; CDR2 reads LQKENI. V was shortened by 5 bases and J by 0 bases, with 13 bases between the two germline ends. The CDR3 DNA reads TGTGCCAGCTCAACTTGGACGGGTTCAACTAATGAAAAACTGTTTTTT. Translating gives CASSTWTGSTNEKLFF.

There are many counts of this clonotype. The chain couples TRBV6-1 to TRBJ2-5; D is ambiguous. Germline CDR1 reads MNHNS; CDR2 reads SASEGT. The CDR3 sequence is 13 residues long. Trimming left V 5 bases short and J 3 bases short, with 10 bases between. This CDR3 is CASSWEREETQYF. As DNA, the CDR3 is TGTGCCAGCAGTTGGGAAAGGGAAGAGACCCAGTACTTC.

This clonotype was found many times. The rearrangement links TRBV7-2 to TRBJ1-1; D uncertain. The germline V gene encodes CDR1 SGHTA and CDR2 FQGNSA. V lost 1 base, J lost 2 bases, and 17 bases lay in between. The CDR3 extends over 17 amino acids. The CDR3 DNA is TGTGCCAGCAGCTTAGACCCATACGGGTCGAGTAACACTGAAGCTTTCTTT. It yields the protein CASSLDPYGSSNTEAFF.

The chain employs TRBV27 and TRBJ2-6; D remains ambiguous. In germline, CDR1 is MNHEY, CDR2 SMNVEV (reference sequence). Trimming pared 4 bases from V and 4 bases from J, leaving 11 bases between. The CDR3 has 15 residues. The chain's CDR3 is CASSSLGTGANVLTF. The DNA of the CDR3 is TGTGCCAGCAGTTCTCTGGGAACCGGGGCCAACGTCCTGACTTTC.

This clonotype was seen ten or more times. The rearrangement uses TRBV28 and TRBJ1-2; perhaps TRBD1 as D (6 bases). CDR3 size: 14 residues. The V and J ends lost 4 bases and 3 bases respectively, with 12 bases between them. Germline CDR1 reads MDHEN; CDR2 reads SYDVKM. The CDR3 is CASSSASGDYGYTF. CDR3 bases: TGTGCCAGCAGTTCGGCATCAGGGGACTATGGCTACACCTTC.

The CDR3 here is CSARRGGGTGELFF. The CDR3 bases are TGCAGTGCCCGACGGGGGGGTGGTACCGGGGAGCTGTTTTTT. The chain couples TRBV20-1 to TRBJ2-2; 8 positions match TRBD2. V lost 6 bases and J lost 5; bases outside the gene matches: 8. Looked up from germline, CDR1 is DFQATT and CDR2 is SNEGSKA (reference sequence). The CDR3 covers 14 residues.

CDR3 amino acids: CASSLDSSNTEAFF. CDR3 sequence (DNA): TGTGCCAGCAGCTTGGACAGCTCGAACACTGAAGCTTTCTTT. This chain links TRBV5-4 with TRBJ1-1; D gene unclear. Germline CDR1 and CDR2: SGHNT and YYREEE (reference sequence). The CDR3 has 14 residues. The germline V and J ends were trimmed by 0 bases and 1 base, with 7 bases remaining between them. Looking up the rest from reference TRBV5-4 and TRBJ1-1 gives the full variable domain: ETGVTQSPTHLIKTRGQQVTLRCSSQSGHNTVSWYQQALGQGPQFIFQYYREEENGRGNFPPRFSGLQFPNYSSELNVNALELDDSALYLCASSLDSSNTEAFFGQGTRLTVV.

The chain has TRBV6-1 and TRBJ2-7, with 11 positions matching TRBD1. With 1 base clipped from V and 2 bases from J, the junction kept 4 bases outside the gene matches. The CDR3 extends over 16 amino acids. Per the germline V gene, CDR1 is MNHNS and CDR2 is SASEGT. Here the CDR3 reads CASSEGGQGDPYEQYF. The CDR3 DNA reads TGTGCCAGCAGTGAAGGGGGACAGGGGGACCCCTACGAGCAGTACTTC.

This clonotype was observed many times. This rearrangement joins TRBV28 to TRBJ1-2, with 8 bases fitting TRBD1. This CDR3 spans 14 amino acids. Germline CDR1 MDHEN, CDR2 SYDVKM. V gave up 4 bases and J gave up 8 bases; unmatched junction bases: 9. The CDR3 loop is CASSSGQGVSGYTF. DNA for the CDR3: TGTGCCAGCAGTTCCGGACAGGGAGTCTCCGGCTACACCTTC.

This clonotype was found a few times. The CDR3 DNA follows: TGTGCCAGCAGCGTAGAGGGGACTAACTATGGCTACACCTTC. The encoded protein is CASSVEGTNYGYTF. V usage is TRBV9 and J usage is TRBJ1-2, with D perhaps TRBD1 (5 bases). The CDR3 consists of 14 residues. Germline CDR1 and CDR2: SGDLS and YYNGEE. V dropped 0 bases and J dropped 0 bases, with 6 bases sitting between them.

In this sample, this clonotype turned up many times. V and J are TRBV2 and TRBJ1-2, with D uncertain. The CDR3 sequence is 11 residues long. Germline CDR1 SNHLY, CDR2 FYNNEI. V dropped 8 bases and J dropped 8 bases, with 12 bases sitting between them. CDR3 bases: TGTGCCAGCGCAAGGCTTGCAGGCTACACCTTC. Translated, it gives CASARLAGYTF.

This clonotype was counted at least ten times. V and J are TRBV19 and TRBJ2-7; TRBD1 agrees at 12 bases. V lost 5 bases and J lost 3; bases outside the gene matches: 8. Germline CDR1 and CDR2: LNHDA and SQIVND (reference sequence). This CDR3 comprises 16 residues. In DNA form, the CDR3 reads TGTGCCAGTAGTCCCACCGGGACAGGGGGCAACTACGAGCAGTACTTC. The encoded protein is CASSPTGTGGNYEQYF.

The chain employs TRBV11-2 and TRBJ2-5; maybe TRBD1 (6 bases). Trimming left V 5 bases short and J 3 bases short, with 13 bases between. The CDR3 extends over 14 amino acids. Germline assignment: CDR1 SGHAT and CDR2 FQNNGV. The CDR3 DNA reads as TGTGCCAGCAGCCCGGGCCCAGGGGAAGAGACCCAGTACTTC. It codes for CASSPGPGEETQYF.

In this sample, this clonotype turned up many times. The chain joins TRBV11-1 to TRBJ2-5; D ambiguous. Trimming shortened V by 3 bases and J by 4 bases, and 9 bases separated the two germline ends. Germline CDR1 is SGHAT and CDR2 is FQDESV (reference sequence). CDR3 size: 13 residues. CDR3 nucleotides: TGTGCCAGCAGCTTTAATCTTGCAGAGACCCAGTACTTC. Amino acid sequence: CASSFNLAETQYF.

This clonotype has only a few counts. This CDR3 reads CASSAWTSGMDEQYF. CDR3 coding DNA: TGTGCCAGCAGCGCCTGGACTAGCGGGATGGACGAGCAGTACTTC. This chain uses TRBV9 with TRBJ2-7; TRBD2 matches 12 bases. V gave up 3 bases and J gave up 5 bases; unmatched junction bases: 6. Per germline, CDR1 SGDLS and CDR2 YYNGEE. This CDR3 is built from 15 residues. The entire variable domain, with the rest obtained from reference TRBV9 and TRBJ2-7, is as follows: DSGVTQTPKHLITATGQRVTLRCSPRSGDLSVYWYQQSLDQGLQFLIQYYNGEERAKGNILERFSAQQFPDLHSELNLSSLELGDSALYFCASSAWTSGMDEQYFGPGTRLTVT.

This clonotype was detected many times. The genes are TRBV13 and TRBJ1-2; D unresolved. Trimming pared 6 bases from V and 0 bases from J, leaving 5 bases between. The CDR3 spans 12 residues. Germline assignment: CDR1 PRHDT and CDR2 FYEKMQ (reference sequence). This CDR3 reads CASSPSNYGYTF. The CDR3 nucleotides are TGTGCCAGCAGTCCTTCTAACTATGGCTACACCTTC. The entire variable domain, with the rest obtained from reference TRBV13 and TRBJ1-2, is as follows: AAGVIQSPRHLIKEKRETATLKCYPIPRHDTVYWYQQGPGQDPQFLISFYEKMQSDKGSIPDRFSAQQFSDYHSELNMSSLELGDSALYFCASSPSNYGYTFGSGTRLTVV.

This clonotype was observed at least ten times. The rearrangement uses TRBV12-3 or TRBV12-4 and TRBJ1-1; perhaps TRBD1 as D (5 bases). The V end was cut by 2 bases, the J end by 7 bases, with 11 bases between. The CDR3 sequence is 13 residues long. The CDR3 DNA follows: TGTGCCAGCAGTTTAATGCGGGGGGTTGAAGCTTTCTTT. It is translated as CASSLMRGVEAFF.

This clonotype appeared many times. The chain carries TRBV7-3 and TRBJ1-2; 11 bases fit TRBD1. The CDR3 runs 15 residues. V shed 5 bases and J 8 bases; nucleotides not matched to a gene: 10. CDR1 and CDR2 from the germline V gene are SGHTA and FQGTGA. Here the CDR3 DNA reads TGTGCCAGCAGCCCTGGGCGTGGGACAGGGGGAGGCTACACCTTC. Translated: CASSPGRGTGGGYTF.

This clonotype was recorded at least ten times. The CDR3 loop is CASSQEGTAYEQYF. The CDR3 bases are TGTGCCAGCAGCCAAGAAGGGACTGCCTACGAGCAGTACTTC. The chain carries TRBV3-1 and TRBJ2-7, with D possibly being TRBD2 (6 bases). The CDR3 has 14 amino acids. The germline gives CDR1 LGHDT, CDR2 YNNKEL (reference sequence). Trimming cost V 0 bases and J 2 bases, with 8 bases left between them.

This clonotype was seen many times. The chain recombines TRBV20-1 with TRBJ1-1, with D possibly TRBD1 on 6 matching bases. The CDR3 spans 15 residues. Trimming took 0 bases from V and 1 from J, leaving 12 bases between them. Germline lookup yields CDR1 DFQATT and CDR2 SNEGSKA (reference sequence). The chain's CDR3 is CSAREPGHKNTEAFF. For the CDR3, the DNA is TGCAGTGCTAGAGAACCGGGACACAAGAACACTGAAGCTTTCTTT.